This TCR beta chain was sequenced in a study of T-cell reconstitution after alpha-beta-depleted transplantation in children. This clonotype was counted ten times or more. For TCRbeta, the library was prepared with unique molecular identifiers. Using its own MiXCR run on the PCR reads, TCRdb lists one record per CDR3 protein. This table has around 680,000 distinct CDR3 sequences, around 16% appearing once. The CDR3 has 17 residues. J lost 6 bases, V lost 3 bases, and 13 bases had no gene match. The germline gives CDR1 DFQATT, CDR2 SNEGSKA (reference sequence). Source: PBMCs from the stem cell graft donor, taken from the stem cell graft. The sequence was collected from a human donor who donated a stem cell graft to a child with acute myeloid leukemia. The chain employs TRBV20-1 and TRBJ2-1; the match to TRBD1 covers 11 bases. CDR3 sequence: CSASRTGGDFGGNEQFF. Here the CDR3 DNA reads TGCAGTGCTAGTAGGACAGGGGGCGATTTTGGCGGCAATGAGCAGTTCTTC.